This TCR beta chain was identified during a study of blood T cells in healthy people across ages. Germline V gene sequence: CDR1 MNHEY, CDR2 SMNVEV (reference sequence). This CDR3 region has 15 residues. J lost 11 bases, V lost 3 bases, and 11 bases had no gene match. About this clonotype: As yet, its antigen is unknown.

Alongside a J-beta primer mix, a sample-barcoded 5' primer served in a second PCR lasting 7 to 11 cycles. TCRdb called the 5' RACE reads again in MiXCR, with one record for every CDR3 protein. The sample lists about 800,000 distinct CDR3 sequences, 35% to 50% seen once, with approximately 18% in the top ten. General study findings and limits: Lack of knowledge of donor CMV status possibly confounded expanded clonotype changes.

The sequence derives from an older man in good health. The genes are TRBV27 and TRBJ2-5; TRBD2 matches at 11 bases. The sample was blood. CDR3 coding DNA: TGTGCCAGCAGTTTTCAAGTACTAGCGGGGGTTGAGCAGTACTTC. It specifies CASSFQVLAGVEQYF.